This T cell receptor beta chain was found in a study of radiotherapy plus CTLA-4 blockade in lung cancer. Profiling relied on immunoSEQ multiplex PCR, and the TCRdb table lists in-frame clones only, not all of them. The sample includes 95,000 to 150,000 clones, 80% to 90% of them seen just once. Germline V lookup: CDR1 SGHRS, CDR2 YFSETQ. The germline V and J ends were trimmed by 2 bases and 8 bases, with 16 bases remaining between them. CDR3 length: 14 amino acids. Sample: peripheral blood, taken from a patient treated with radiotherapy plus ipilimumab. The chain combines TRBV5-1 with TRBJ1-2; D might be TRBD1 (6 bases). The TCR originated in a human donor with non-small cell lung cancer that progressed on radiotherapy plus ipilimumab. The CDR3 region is CASSFTSDSQGYTF. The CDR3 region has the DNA TGCGCCAGCAGCTTCACCTCGGACAGCCAGGGCTACACCTTC.